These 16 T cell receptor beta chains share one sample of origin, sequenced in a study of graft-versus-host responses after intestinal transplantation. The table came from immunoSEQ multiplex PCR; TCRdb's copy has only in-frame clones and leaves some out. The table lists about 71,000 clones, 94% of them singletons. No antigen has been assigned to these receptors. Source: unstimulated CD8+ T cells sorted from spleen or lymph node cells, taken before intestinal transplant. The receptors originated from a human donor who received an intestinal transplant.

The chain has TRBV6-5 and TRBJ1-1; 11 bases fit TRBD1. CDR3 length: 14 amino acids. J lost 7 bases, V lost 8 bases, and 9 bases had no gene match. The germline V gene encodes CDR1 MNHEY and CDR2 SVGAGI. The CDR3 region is CASRLDRGQGEAFF. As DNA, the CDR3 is TGTGCCAGCCGCTTGGACAGGGGGCAAGGTGAAGCTTTCTTT.

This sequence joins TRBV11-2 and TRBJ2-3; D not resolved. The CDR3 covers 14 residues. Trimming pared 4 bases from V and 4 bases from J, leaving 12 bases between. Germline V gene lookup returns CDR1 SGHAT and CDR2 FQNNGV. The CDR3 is CASSSPRAPDTQYF. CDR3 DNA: TGTGCCAGCAGCTCTCCCCGAGCCCCAGATACGCAGTATTTT.

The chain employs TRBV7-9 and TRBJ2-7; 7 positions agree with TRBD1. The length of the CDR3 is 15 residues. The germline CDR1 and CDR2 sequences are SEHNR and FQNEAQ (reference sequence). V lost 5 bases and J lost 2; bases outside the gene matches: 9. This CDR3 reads CASSHTGAQPYEQYF. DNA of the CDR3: TGTGCCAGCAGCCACACAGGGGCACAACCCTACGAGCAGTACTTC.

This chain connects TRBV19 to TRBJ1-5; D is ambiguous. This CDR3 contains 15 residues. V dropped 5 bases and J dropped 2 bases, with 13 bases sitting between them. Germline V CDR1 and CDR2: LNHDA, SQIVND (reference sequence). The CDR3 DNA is TGTGCCAGTAGTGAAGGTACAATGGGCAATCAGCCCCAGCATTTT. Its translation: CASSEGTMGNQPQHF.

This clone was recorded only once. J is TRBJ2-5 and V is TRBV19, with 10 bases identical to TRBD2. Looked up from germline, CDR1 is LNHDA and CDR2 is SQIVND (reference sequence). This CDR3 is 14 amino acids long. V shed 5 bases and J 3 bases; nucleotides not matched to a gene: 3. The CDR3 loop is CASSWLAGEETQYF. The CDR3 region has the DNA TGTGCCAGTAGTTGGCTAGCGGGAGAAGAGACCCAGTACTTC.

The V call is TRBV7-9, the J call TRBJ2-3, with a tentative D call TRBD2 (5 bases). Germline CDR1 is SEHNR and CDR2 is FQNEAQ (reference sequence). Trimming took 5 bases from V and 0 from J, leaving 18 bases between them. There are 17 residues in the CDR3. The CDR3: CASSHTVYGESTDTQYF. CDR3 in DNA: TGTGCCAGCAGCCATACAGTGTATGGGGAGAGCACAGATACGCAGTATTTT.

CDR3 in amino acids: CASSLSLSYSGNTIYF. The CDR3 DNA sequence: TGTGCCAGCAGCTTGTCATTGAGCTACTCTGGAAACACCATATATTTT. This rearrangement joins TRBV5-6 to TRBJ1-3; D is uncertain. Trimming stripped 1 base from V and 0 bases from J, with 11 bases between. Germline values: CDR1 SGHDT, CDR2 YYEEEE. This CDR3 region has 16 residues. Supplemented by reference TRBV5-6 and TRBJ1-3, the full variable domain reads DAGVTQSPTHLIKTRGQQVTLRCSPKSGHDTVSWYQQALGQGPQFIFQYYEEEERQRGNFPDRFSGHQFPNYSSELNVNALLLGDSALYLCASSLSLSYSGNTIYFGEGSWLTVV.

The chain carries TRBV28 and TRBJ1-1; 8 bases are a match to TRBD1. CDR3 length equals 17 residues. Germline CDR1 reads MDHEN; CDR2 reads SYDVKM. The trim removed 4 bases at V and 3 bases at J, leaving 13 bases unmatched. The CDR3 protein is CASSWTGSRVGDTEAFF. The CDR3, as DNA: TGTGCCAGCAGTTGGACAGGGTCTAGGGTTGGGGACACTGAAGCTTTCTTT.

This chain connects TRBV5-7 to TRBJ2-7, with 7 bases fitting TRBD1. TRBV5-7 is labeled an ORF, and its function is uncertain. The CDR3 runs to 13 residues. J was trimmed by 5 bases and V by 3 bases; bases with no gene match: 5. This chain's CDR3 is CASSYGQVHEQYF. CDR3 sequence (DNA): TGTGCCAGCAGCTACGGACAGGTTCACGAGCAGTACTTC.

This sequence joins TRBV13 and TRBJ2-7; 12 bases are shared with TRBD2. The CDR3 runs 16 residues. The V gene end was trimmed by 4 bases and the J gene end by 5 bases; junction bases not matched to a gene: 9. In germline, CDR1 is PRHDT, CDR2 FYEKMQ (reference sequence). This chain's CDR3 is CASSSETSGRGDEQYF. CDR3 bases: TGTGCCAGCAGCTCCGAGACTAGCGGGAGAGGGGACGAGCAGTACTTC.

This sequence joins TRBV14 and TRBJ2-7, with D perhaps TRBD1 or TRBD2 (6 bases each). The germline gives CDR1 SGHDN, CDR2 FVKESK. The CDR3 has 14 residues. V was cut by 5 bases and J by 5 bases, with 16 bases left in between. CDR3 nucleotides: TGTGCCAGCAGCGGACGTGGGGGGCCGAACGAGCAGTACTTC. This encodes CASSGRGGPNEQYF.

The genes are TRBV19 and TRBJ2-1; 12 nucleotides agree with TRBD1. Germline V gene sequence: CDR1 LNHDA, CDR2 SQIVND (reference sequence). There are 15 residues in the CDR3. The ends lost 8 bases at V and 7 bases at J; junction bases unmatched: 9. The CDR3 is CASLRDRGLANEQFF. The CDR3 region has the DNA TGTGCCAGTCTGAGGGACAGGGGGCTGGCAAATGAGCAGTTCTTC.

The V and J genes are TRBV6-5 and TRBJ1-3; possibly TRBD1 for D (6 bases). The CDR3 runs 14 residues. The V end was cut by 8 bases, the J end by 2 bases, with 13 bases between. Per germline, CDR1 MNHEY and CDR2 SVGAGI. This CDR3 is CASSGPGAGNTIYF. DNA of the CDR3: TGTGCCAGCTCGGGCCCAGGGGCTGGAAACACCATATATTTT.

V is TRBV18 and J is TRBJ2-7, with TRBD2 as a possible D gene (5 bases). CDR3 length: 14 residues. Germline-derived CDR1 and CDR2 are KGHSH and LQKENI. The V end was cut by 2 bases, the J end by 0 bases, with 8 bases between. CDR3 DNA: TGTGCCAGCTCACCAGTACGGGACTCCTACGAGCAGTACTTC. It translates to CASSPVRDSYEQYF.

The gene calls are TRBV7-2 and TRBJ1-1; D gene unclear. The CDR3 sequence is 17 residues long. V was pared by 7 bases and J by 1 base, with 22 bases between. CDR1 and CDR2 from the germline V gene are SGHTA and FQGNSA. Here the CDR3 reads CASIPLGFRTWNTEAFF. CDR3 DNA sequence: TGTGCCAGCATCCCACTGGGTTTCCGAACGTGGAACACTGAAGCTTTCTTT.

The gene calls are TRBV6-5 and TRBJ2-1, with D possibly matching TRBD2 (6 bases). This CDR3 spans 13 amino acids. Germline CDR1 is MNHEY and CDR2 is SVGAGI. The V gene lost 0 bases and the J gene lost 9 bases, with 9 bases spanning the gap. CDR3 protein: CASSYSTRAEQFF. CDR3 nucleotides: TGTGCCAGCAGTTACTCGACTAGAGCTGAGCAGTTCTTC.